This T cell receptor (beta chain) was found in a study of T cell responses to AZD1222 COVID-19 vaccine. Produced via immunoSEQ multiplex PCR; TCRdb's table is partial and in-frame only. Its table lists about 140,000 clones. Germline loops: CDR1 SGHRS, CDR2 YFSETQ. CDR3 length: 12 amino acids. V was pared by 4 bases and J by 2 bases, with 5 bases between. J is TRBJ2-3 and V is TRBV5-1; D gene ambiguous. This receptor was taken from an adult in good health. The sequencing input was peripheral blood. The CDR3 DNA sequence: TGCGCCAGCAGCCCGGACACAGATACGCAGTATTTT. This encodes CASSPDTDTQYF.